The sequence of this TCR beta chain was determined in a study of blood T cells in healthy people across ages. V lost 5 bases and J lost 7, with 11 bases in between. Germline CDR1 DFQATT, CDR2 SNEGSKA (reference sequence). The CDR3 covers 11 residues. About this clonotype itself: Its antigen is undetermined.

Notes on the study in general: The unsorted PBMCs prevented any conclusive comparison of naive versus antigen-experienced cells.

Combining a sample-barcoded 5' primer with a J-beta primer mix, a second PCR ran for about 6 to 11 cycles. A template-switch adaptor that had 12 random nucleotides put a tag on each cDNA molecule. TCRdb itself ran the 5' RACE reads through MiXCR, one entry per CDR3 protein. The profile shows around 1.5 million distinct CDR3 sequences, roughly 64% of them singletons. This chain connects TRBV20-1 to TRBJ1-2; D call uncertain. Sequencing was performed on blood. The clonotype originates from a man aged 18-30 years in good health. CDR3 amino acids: CSASGLGGYTF. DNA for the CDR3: TGCAGTGCTTCGGGCCTGGGTGGCTACACCTTC.